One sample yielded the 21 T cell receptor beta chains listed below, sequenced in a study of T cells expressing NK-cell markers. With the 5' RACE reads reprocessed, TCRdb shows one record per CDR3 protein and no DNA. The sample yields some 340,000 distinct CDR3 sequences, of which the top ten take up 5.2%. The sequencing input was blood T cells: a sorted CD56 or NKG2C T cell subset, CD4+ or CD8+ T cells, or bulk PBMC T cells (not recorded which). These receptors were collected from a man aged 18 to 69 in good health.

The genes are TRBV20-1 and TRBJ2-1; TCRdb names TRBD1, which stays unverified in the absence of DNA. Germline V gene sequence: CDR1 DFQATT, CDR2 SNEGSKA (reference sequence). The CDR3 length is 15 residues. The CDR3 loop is CSARGEGAHHNEQFF.

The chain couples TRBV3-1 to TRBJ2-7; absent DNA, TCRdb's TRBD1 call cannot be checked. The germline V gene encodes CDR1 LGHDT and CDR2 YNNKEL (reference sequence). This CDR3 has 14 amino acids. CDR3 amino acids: CASSLRGPNGEQYF.

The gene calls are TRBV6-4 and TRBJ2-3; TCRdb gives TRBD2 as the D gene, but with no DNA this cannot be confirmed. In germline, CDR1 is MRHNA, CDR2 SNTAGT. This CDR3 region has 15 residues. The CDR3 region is CASSDRGGVTDTQYF.

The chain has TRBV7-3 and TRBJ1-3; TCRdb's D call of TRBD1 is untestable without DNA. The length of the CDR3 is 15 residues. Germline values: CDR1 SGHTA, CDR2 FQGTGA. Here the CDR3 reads CASSLPGTGGNTIYF. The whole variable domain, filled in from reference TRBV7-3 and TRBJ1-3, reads GAGVSQTPSNKVTEKGKYVELRCDPISGHTALYWYRQSLGQGPEFLIYFQGTGAADDSGLPNDRFFAVRPEGSVSTLKIQRTERGDSAVYLCASSLPGTGGNTIYFGEGSWLTVV.

The CDR3 sequence is CASSWGQARSYEQYF. V is TRBV5-1 and J is TRBJ2-7; TCRdb designates TRBD1, a call that cannot be tested without DNA. CDR1 and CDR2 (germline): SGHRS, YFSETQ. This CDR3 is built from 15 residues.

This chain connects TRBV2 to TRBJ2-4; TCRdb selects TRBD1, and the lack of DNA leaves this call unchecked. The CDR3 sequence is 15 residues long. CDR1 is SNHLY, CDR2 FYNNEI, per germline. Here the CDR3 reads CASRRHRGSVNIQYF.

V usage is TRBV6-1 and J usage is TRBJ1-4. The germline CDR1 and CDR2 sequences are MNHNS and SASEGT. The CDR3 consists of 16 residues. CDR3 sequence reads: CASSEAWGLTNEKLFF.

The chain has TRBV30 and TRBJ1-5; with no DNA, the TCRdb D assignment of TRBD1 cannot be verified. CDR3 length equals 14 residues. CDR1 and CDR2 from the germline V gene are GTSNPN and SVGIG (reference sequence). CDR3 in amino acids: CAWSLEGGNQPQHF.

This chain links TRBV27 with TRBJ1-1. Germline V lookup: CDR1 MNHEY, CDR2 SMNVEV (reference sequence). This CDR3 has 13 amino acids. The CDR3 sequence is CASRPQRNTEAFF.

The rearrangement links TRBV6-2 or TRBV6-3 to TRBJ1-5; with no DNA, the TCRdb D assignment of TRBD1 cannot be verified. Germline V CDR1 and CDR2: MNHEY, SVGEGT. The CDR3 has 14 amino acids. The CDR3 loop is CASAGAGGNQPQHF.

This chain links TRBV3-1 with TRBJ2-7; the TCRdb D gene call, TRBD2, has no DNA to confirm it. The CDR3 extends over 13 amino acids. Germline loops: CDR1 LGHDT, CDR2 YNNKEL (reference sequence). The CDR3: CASSHATSDEQYF.

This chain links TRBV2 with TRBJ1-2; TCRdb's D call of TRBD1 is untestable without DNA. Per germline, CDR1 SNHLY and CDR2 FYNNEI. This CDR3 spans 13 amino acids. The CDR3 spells CASRAGRIGSYTF. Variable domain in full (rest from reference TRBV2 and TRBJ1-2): EPEVTQTPSHQVTQMGQEVILRCVPISNHLYFYWYRQILGQKVEFLVSFYNNEISEKSEIFDDQFSVERPDGSNFTLKIRSTKLEDSAMYFCASRAGRIGSYTFGSGTRLTVV.

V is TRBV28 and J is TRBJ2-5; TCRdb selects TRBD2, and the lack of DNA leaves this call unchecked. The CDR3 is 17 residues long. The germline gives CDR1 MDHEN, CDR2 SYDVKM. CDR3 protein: CASSLSRLANRGETQYF.

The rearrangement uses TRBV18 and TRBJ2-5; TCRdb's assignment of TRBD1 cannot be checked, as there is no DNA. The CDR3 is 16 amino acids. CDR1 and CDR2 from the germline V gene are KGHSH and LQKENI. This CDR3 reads CASSPPRTGEEETQYF.

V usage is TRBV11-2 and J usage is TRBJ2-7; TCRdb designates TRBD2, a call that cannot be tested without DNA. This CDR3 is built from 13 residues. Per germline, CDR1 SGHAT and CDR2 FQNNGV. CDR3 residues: CASSATASREQYF.

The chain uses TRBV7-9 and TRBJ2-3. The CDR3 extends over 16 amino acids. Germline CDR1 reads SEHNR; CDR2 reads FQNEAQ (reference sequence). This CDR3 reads CASSSLPASYTDTQYF. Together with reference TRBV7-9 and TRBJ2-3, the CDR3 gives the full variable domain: DTGVSQNPRHKITKRGQNVTFRCDPISEHNRLYWYRQTLGQGPEFLTYFQNEAQLEKSRLLSDRFSAERPKGSFSTLEIQRTEQGDSAMYLCASSSLPASYTDTQYFGPGTRLTVL.

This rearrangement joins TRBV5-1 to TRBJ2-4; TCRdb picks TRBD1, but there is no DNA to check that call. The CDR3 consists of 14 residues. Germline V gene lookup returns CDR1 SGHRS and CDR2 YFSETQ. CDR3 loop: CASSSGTDINIQYF.

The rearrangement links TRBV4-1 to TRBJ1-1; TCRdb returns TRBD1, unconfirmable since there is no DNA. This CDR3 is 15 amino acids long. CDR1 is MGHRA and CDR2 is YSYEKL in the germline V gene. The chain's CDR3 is CASTGTPFLNTEAFF.

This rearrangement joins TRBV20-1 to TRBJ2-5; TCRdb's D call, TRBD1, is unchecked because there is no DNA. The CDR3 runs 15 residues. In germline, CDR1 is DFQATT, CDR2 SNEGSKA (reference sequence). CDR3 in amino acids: CSAGWGAMGQETQYF.

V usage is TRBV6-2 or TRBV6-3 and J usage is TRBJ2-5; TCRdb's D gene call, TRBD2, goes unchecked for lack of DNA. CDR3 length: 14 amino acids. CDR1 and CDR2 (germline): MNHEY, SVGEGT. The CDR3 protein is CASLAEIYQETQYF.

CDR3 loop: CASSSPWTGKGYTQYF. The chain has TRBV5-1 and TRBJ2-3; TCRdb outputs TRBD1, but without DNA this stays unchecked. Germline V CDR1 and CDR2: SGHRS, YFSETQ. The CDR3 consists of 16 residues.